This entry concerns a single TCR beta chain. Which antigen it targets is not known. There are no base qualities to consult, and no much larger clone falls within one base. In light of the paper, this sample's time point label describes: cycle 4 day 1 (C4D1), after five to seven weeks of nivolumab. Every trial patient had relapsed following autologous stem cell transplantation, and prior brentuximab vedotin exposure was what differed among cohorts A, B and C. The trial cohort comprised around 60 patients with relapsed/refractory classical Hodgkin lymphoma whose best overall responses were complete response, partial response or progressive disease. Single-agent nivolumab was administered to trial patients in the multi-cohort phase II CheckMate 205 trial. An independent review committee assessed best overall response using the 2007 International Working Group response criteria. Trial PBMCs were collected just before the start of nivolumab (C1D1) and during therapy at cycle 2 day 1 and cycle 4 day 1. After peripheral blood was drawn into 8 mL Vacutainer Cell Preparation Tubes, PBMCs were isolated by centrifugation and then cryopreserved.

This sample was included in a study of PD-1 blockade in classical Hodgkin lymphoma (dated by TCRdb to 2020 to 2021). Broadly, across the study: Nivolumab dosing was 3 mg/kg intravenously every 2 weeks, continuing until either disease progression or unacceptable toxicity. To define a peripheral blood immune signature of response to PD-1 blockade in classical Hodgkin lymphoma, the study combined TCR beta sequencing with CyTOF.

Study-level results and caveats: Lower diversity was seen in patients whose nivolumab began less than 1 year after ASCT, and these patients were left out of later analyses so that immune reconstitution would not confound the results. Newly diagnosed patients were reported to have lower baseline TCR diversity than healthy donors, and relapsed/refractory patients were reported to have lower baseline TCR diversity still. CD4+ but not CD8+ TCR diversity rose significantly by C4D1 (p=0.0027 vs p=0.16), most apparent in complete responders (p=0.02). The study was restricted to a single clinical trial cohort, and the causes of repertoire differences, possibly disease activity or prior therapy, were left undefined. Among trial patients, those achieving complete response had baseline diversity similar to that of newly diagnosed patients, while diversity was significantly lower in partial responders and progressors.

Genomic DNA was extracted with the Qiagen DNeasy kit from unsorted PBMCs and from negatively selected CD4+ and CD8+ fractions. TCR beta CDR3 regions were amplified by immunoSEQ multiplex PCR using primers annealing to V and J segments. Amplification bias was minimized using a synthetic immune receptor repertoire, and residual bias was removed computationally after sequencing. In the paper's pipeline: Custom Python scripts were used to quantify repertoire diversity as the Shannon entropy index. Unsorted, CD4+ and CD8+ repertoires were examined separately, except in combined analyses, for which CD4+ and CD8+ sequences were merged in silico. A clone was considered expanded if an increase in frequency of at least 2-fold after treatment relative to C1D1 was found, and a pseudocount of 0.5 was applied to clones undetected at baseline. Clones with 0 or 1 copy at C1D1 were defined as singleton clones, while clones with 2 or more copies were defined as non-singleton clones. By matching protein sequences in sorted samples from the same patient, clones expanded in unsorted samples were annotated as CD4+, CD8+ or unknown. Wilcoxon tests on paired samples were used to test diversity changes from C1D1 to C4D1. Here the immuneACCESS table is served through TCRdb, limited to in-frame sequences with V and J called. Missing clones are a known gap in these copies; in checked studies unresolved V genes cover under half, and the rest lacks a known reason. For V, J and clone size, that table is used; D and trimming come from the DNA. The sample table holds tens of thousands of clones, of which approximately 76% were seen once. The top ten constitute approximately 12% of the sample.

The CDR3 sequence holds 18 residues, the cysteine and phenylalanine included. Only the CDR3 portion is preserved as DNA: 54 bases, with reading frame beginning at the first base. Trimming costs V 0 bases and J 6 bases, and their ends lie 20 bases apart. The germline V gene encodes CDR1 SNHLY and CDR2 FYNNEI. This clonotype was sampled from a human donor with classical Hodgkin lymphoma. Material: peripheral blood mononuclear cells (PBMCs), obtained before the fourth cycle of nivolumab. The rearrangement joined TRBV2 to TRBJ2-2; TRBD2 is possibly the D segment (6 matching bases). Here is the DNA: TGTGCCAGCAGTGAAGCGCTTAGGACGGCGGGGTACGCCGGGGAGCTGTTTTTT. Its amino acids are CASSEALRTAGYAGELFF.